This passage covers 30 T cell receptor beta chains from one sample sequenced in a study of T-cell reconstitution after alpha-beta-depleted transplantation in children. The TCRbeta library was prepared with unique molecular identifiers. MiXCR, run by TCRdb on the PCR reads, gives a single entry per CDR3 protein. The sample carries 210,000 or so distinct CDR3 sequences, 9.5% to 13% recorded once. The sequencing used PBMCs, collected before TCRalphabeta/CD19-depleted stem cell transplant. The source is a child younger than two with acute myeloid leukemia, due to receive a stem cell transplant.

This clonotype was detected many times. The gene calls are TRBV18 and TRBJ2-3, with 7 positions matching TRBD2. CDR1 and CDR2 (germline): KGHSH, LQKENI. V gave up 4 bases and J gave up 0 bases; unmatched junction bases: 4. The CDR3 loop spans 15 amino acids. The CDR3 nucleotides are TGTGCCAGCTCACGAGCGGGACCTAGCACAGATACGCAGTATTTT. Protein sequence: CASSRAGPSTDTQYF.

The chain combines TRBV19 with TRBJ1-2, with 7 nucleotides matching TRBD1. There are 16 residues in the CDR3. Trimming took 4 bases from V and 1 from J; bases not matched to a gene: 9. In germline, CDR1 is LNHDA, CDR2 SQIVND (reference sequence). This CDR3 is CASSKTGTAVNYGYTF. In nucleotides, the CDR3 is TGTGCCAGTAGTAAAACCGGGACAGCGGTTAACTATGGCTACACCTTC.

In this sample, this clonotype turned up many times. The V call is TRBV5-1, the J call TRBJ1-1, with 7 positions matching TRBD1. Germline loops: CDR1 SGHRS, CDR2 YFSETQ. The CDR3 covers 14 residues. V trimming: 1 base; J trimming: 1 base; junction bases outside the gene matches: 1. The CDR3 DNA reads as TGCGCCAGCAGCTTGTGGACAGGGAACACTGAAGCTTTCTTT. Translating gives CASSLWTGNTEAFF.

Many counts were recorded for this clonotype. The rearrangement uses TRBV4-2 and TRBJ2-1; D perhaps matches TRBD1 (5 bases). Germline V gene lookup returns CDR1 LGHNA and CDR2 YNFKEQ. The CDR3 is 13 amino acids. Trimming pared 4 bases from V and 10 bases from J, leaving 14 bases between. CDR3 DNA: TGTGCCAGCAGCCCAGGGCCGAACGGCGAGCAGTTCTTC. This encodes CASSPGPNGEQFF.

The V call is TRBV18, the J call TRBJ1-4; no firm D call. Trimming removed 5 bases at V and 6 bases at J, with 10 bases between. Germline V gives CDR1 KGHSH, CDR2 LQKENI. The CDR3 loop spans 13 amino acids. The CDR3: CASSDAAYEKLFF. The CDR3 DNA follows: TGTGCCAGCTCAGATGCGGCTTATGAAAAACTGTTTTTT.

The table lists this clonotype with many counts. This chain connects TRBV29-1 to TRBJ2-3, with TRBD2 matching over 9 bases. This CDR3 comprises 13 residues. The V gene's germline CDR1 is SQVTM and CDR2 ANQGSEA. V dropped 1 base and J dropped 5; count of bases not matched to a gene: 1. The CDR3 reads CSVEVTSGDTQYF. CDR3 bases: TGCAGCGTTGAAGTGACTAGCGGAGATACGCAGTATTTT.

This clonotype was observed a few times. The V and J genes are TRBV19 and TRBJ2-5; D uncertain. Germline loops: CDR1 LNHDA, CDR2 SQIVND (reference sequence). V was shortened by 10 bases and J by 2 bases, with 2 bases between the two germline ends. The length of the CDR3 is 9 residues. The CDR3 bases are TGTGCCACTCAAGAGACCCAGTACTTC. Translation: CATQETQYF.

This clonotype has ten or more counts. The gene calls are TRBV28 and TRBJ1-2; 7 positions match TRBD1. V trimming: 8 bases; J trimming: 5 bases; junction bases outside the gene matches: 11. Germline values: CDR1 MDHEN, CDR2 SYDVKM. CDR3 size: 14 residues. The CDR3 is CASASQGGPYGYTF. CDR3 DNA sequence: TGTGCCAGCGCCAGCCAGGGGGGGCCTTATGGCTACACCTTC.

This clonotype was observed at least ten times. The V and J genes are TRBV11-2 and TRBJ2-2; D is ambiguous. Trimming removed 0 bases from V and 1 base from J, with 15 bases in between. The CDR3 loop spans 18 amino acids. The germline gives CDR1 SGHAT, CDR2 FQNNGV. The CDR3 spells CASSLDASSLQNTGELFF. CDR3 nucleotides: TGTGCCAGCAGCTTAGATGCGTCAAGTCTTCAGAACACCGGGGAGCTGTTTTTT.

This clonotype has a handful of counts. A read error may account for a junction end that differs from germline. The rearrangement links TRBV12-3 or TRBV12-4 to TRBJ1-4; TRBD1 is a possible D gene (6 bases). This CDR3 has 18 amino acids. CDR3: CAISLLGGEGEENEKLFF. CDR3 nucleotide sequence: TGTGCCATCAGTTTATTAGGGGGAGAGGGGGAAGAGAATGAAAAACTGTTTTTT.

This clonotype was detected ten times or more. V usage is TRBV7-2 and J usage is TRBJ1-1; D gene uncertain. The germline V gene has CDR1 SGHTA and CDR2 FQGNSA. The CDR3 spans 13 residues. The germline V and J ends were trimmed by 1 base and 4 bases, with 7 bases remaining between them. The CDR3 region is CASSLDSGTEAFF. The CDR3 DNA is TGTGCCAGCAGCTTAGATTCGGGCACTGAAGCTTTCTTT.

This clonotype has ten or more counts. The chain recombines TRBV28 with TRBJ1-1, with D possibly TRBD1 on 5 matching bases. The germline CDR1 and CDR2 sequences are MDHEN and SYDVKM. Trimming pared 5 bases from V and 3 bases from J, leaving 19 bases between. The CDR3 is 16 amino acids. The CDR3, as DNA: TGTGCCAGCAGTGGGGCCAGGGCGGGTGTGGACACTGAAGCTTTCTTT. Translating gives CASSGARAGVDTEAFF.

This clonotype showed up many times. The chain couples TRBV3-1 to TRBJ1-5; possible D gene TRBD1, 5 bases. CDR3 length equals 14 residues. Looked up from germline, CDR1 is LGHDT and CDR2 is YNNKEL (reference sequence). V dropped 3 bases and J dropped 2 bases, with 8 bases sitting between them. The DNA for the CDR3 is TGTGCCAGCAGCCACATGGGGGGCAATCAGCCCCAGCATTTT. Amino acids: CASSHMGGNQPQHF.

Concerning this clonotype itself: Given a much more abundant clone one base away, this may be a read error. The chain employs TRBV10-3 and TRBJ2-7; 8 nucleotides align to TRBD2. CDR3 length: 14 amino acids. Germline V gene data show CDR1 as ENHRY and CDR2 as SYGVKD. The CDR3 DNA reads as TGTACCATCGGGGCCGTGGGACTAGCCTACGAGCAGTACTTC. Residues: CTIGAVGLAYEQYF.

The chain has TRBV6-6 and TRBJ2-6, with 9 bases identical to TRBD1. Germline CDR1 reads MNHNY; CDR2 reads SVGAGI (reference sequence). Unmatched junction bases numbered 5, after V lost 5 bases and J lost 0 bases. This CDR3 spans 17 amino acids. For the CDR3, the DNA is TGTGCCAGCAGTCGTTGGACAGGGGCCTCTGGGGCCAACGTCCTGACTTTC. Translating gives CASSRWTGASGANVLTF.

This clonotype appeared many times. J is TRBJ2-7 and V is TRBV3-1, with 12 bases that match TRBD2. This CDR3 has 15 residues. Germline loops: CDR1 LGHDT, CDR2 YNNKEL (reference sequence). J lost 6 bases, V lost 6 bases, and 9 bases had no gene match. CDR3 in DNA: TGTGCCAGCAGTCTGGGGACTAGCGGGCGGAGCGAGCAGTACTTC. It encodes CASSLGTSGRSEQYF.

In its sample, this clonotype was seen many times. The rearrangement joins TRBV7-9 to TRBJ2-5, with unresolved D. The V end was cut by 2 bases, the J end by 4 bases, with 11 bases between. The CDR3 consists of 14 residues. Germline V gene data show CDR1 as SEHNR and CDR2 as FQNEAQ (reference sequence). The CDR3 region is CASSLLLGVETQYF. CDR3 DNA sequence: TGTGCCAGCAGCTTATTACTGGGCGTAGAGACCCAGTACTTC.

This clonotype was picked up many times. Here the CDR3 reads CASSLANSYEQYF. As DNA, the CDR3 is TGCGCCAGCAGCTTGGCCAACTCCTACGAGCAGTACTTC. J is TRBJ2-7 and V is TRBV5-1; D unclear. Germline assignment: CDR1 SGHRS and CDR2 YFSETQ. The V and J ends lost 0 bases and 0 bases respectively, with 4 bases between them. The CDR3 has 13 amino acids.

This clonotype was detected many times. V and J are TRBV12-3 or TRBV12-4 and TRBJ1-2; D unclear. Trimming removed 3 bases at V and 4 bases at J, with 9 bases between. The CDR3 is 13 residues long. The CDR3 reads CASSLRSPYGYTF. CDR3 coding DNA: TGTGCCAGCAGTTTGCGGAGCCCCTATGGCTACACCTTC.

The sample holds many counts of this clonotype. The CDR3 here is CASSREPDRDAFF. As DNA, the CDR3 is TGTGCCAGCTCTCGGGAGCCTGACAGGGATGCTTTCTTT. J is TRBJ1-1 and V is TRBV18; 7 bases are a match to TRBD1. The germline CDR1 and CDR2 sequences are KGHSH and LQKENI. The CDR3 length is 13 residues. Losses at the gene ends were 6 bases for V and 11 bases for J; bases not matched to a gene: 12.

This clonotype was observed a single time. A much larger clone lies one base from this, so it may be a read error. J is TRBJ2-3 and V is TRBV6-6, with D possibly TRBD2 on 6 matching bases. CDR3 size: 17 residues. Per germline, CDR1 MNHNY and CDR2 SVGAGI (reference sequence). Here the CDR3 reads CANSYSKGGRKTDTQYF. Written as DNA, the CDR3 is TGTGCCAACAGTTACTCGAAAGGTGGGAGGAAGACAGATACGCAGTATTTT.

This clonotype was detected only a few times. The V and J genes are TRBV3-1 and TRBJ2-7; D unresolved. Trimming pared 3 bases from V and 3 bases from J, leaving 9 bases between. The germline gives CDR1 LGHDT, CDR2 YNNKEL (reference sequence). The CDR3 length is 13 residues. The CDR3 region is CASSHLGGYEQYF. The CDR3 bases are TGTGCCAGCAGCCACTTGGGCGGCTACGAGCAGTACTTC.

On this clonotype itself: At one of its ends the junction is not consistent with the germline gene, which may arise from a read error. This CDR3 is CASSFGRSSGGVGYEQSF. The CDR3 bases are TGTGCCAGCAGTTTCGGTAGGAGTAGCGGGGGGGTTGGCTACGAGCAGTCCTTC. The chain couples TRBV12-3 or TRBV12-4 to TRBJ2-7, with 11 nucleotides matching TRBD2. The CDR3 has 18 amino acids.

This clonotype was seen repeatedly, ten times or more. This chain links TRBV5-4 with TRBJ1-1; D call uncertain. The CDR3 is made up of 13 amino acids. The germline gives CDR1 SGHNT, CDR2 YYREEE (reference sequence). V lost 1 base to trimming and J lost 4 bases, with 8 bases between them. CDR3 amino acids: CASSLRDITEAFF. The CDR3 DNA reads as TGTGCCAGCAGCTTGCGCGATATCACTGAAGCTTTCTTT.

There are many counts of this clonotype. The CDR3 sequence: CSARSPGHFNEKLFF. The CDR3 coding sequence is TGCAGTGCTAGGTCCCCGGGACACTTCAATGAAAAACTGTTTTTT. The J gene is TRBJ1-4, the V gene TRBV20-1; D is perhaps TRBD1 (6 bases). The germline V gene encodes CDR1 DFQATT and CDR2 SNEGSKA (reference sequence). V was pared by 3 bases and J by 5 bases, with 16 bases between. The CDR3 runs to 15 residues.

This clonotype was picked up many times. The chain is built from TRBV18 and TRBJ1-2, with D perhaps TRBD1 (5 bases). In germline, CDR1 is KGHSH, CDR2 LQKENI. The length of the CDR3 is 14 residues. With 3 bases removed from V and 4 bases from J, the gap between germline ends came to 12 bases. The CDR3 sequence: CASSPGGLSYGYTF. CDR3 DNA sequence: TGTGCCAGCTCACCGGGGGGGTTGAGCTATGGCTACACCTTC.

This clonotype appeared many times. In DNA, the CDR3 is TGTGCCAGCAGCAAAGTGGCGGGTGGGCCTGAAGAGACCCAGTACTTC. Protein: CASSKVAGGPEETQYF. The chain combines TRBV21-1 with TRBJ2-5; the table gives TRBD2 as D, unverified against the DNA. TRBV21-1 represents a pseudogene. This CDR3 is 16 amino acids long.

The sample holds many counts of this clonotype. V is TRBV12-3 or TRBV12-4 and J is TRBJ2-1; 7 bases are a match to TRBD1. This CDR3 comprises 14 residues. Losses at the gene ends were 2 bases for V and 4 bases for J; bases not matched to a gene: 2. For the CDR3, the DNA is TGTGCCAGCAGTTTAACGGACAGGTACAATGAGCAGTTCTTC. Translation: CASSLTDRYNEQFF.

In this sample, this clonotype turned up many times. V is TRBV7-9 and J is TRBJ1-2, with a weak D call TRBD1 (5 bases). Germline lookup yields CDR1 SEHNR and CDR2 FQNEAQ (reference sequence). Deletions cut 5 bases from V and 8 bases from J, with 15 bases between. The length of the CDR3 is 13 residues. This CDR3 is CASSRGSVVGYTF. The CDR3 DNA follows: TGTGCCAGCAGCCGGGGCAGTGTCGTCGGCTACACCTTC.

This clonotype was picked up many times. This chain joins TRBV10-3 and TRBJ2-3; D is unresolved. The V and J ends lost 4 bases and 5 bases respectively, with 7 bases between them. The CDR3 is 12 amino acids. CDR1 and CDR2 (germline): ENHRY, SYGVKD. CDR3 nucleotides: TGTGCCATCAGTGCGGGTAAAGATACGCAGTATTTT. As protein: CAISAGKDTQYF.